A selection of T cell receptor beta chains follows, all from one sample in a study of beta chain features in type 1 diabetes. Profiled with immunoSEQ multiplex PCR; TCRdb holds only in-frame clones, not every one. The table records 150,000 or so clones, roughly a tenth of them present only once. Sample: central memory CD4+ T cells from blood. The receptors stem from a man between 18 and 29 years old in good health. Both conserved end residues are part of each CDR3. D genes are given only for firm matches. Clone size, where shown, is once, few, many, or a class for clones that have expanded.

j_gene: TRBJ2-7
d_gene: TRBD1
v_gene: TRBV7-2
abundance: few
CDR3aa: CASSILTGSYEQYF
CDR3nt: TGTGCCAGCAGCATATTGACAGGGAGCTACGAGCAGTACTTC

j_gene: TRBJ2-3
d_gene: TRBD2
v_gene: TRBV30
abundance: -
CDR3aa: CAWRLAGGQTDTQYF
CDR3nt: TGTGCCTGGAGACTAGCGGGGGGGCAGACAGATACGCAGTATTTT

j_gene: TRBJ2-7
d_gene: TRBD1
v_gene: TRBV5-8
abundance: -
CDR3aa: CASRFPGTGAYHEQYF
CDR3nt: TGTGCCAGCAGGTTCCCCGGGACAGGGGCTTACCACGAGCAGTACTTC

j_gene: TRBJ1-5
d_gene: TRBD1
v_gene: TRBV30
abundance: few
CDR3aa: CAWAGTGGQPQHF
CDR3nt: TGTGCCTGGGCCGGGACAGGGGGTCAGCCCCAGCATTTT

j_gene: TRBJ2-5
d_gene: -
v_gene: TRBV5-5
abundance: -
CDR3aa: CASSLGGWDSETQYF
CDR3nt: TGTGCCAGCAGCTTGGGAGGTTGGGACTCGGAGACCCAGTACTTC

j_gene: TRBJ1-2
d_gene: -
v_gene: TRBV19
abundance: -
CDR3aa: CASRELLSTPSYGYTF
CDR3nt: TGTGCCAGCAGAGAACTACTCTCCACTCCTTCCTATGGCTACACCTTC

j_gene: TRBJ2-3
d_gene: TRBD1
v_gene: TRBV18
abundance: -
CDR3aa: CASSPARDRDLMSTDTQYF
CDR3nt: TGTGCCAGCTCACCGGCCCGGGACAGGGACCTCATGAGCACAGATACGCAGTATTTT

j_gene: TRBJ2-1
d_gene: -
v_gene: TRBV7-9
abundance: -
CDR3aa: CASSLTVGEALRLFF
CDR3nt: TGTGCCAGCAGCTTGACCGTGGGAGAGGCCCTTAGGCTGTTCTTC

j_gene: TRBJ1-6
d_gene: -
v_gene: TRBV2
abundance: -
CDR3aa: CASQASTEYNSPLHF
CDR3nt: TGTGCCTCCCAGGCCTCGACGGAATATAATTCACCCCTCCACTTT

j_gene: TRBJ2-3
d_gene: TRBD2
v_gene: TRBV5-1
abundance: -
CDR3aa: CASSLSPSGGYTDTQYF
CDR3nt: TGCGCCAGCAGCTTGAGTCCTAGCGGGGGATACACAGATACGCAGTATTTT

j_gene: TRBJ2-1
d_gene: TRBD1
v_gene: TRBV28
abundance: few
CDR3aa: CASSPSQGAREQFF
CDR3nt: TGTGCCAGCAGTCCCTCACAGGGGGCAAGGGAGCAGTTCTTC

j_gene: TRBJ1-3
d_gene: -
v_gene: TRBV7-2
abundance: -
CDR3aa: CASSSIDRNSGNTIYF
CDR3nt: TGTGCCAGCAGCTCAATCGACAGGAACTCTGGAAACACCATATATTTT

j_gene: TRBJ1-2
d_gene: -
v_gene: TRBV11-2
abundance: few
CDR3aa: CASSSEGDGYTF
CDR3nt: TGTGCCAGCAGCTCAGAAGGAGATGGCTACACCTTC

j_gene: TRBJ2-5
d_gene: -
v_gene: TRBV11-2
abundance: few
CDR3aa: CASSSPSGGARRETQYF
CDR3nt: TGTGCCAGCAGCTCCCCCTCTGGGGGGGCGCGGCGTGAGACCCAGTACTTC

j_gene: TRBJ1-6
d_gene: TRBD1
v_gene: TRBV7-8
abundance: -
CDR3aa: CASSTQTGVYNSPLHF
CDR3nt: TGTGCCAGCAGCACTCAGACAGGGGTCTATAATTCACCCCTCCACTTT

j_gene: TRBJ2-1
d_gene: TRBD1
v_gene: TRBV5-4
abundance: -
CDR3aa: CASSFRQGDEQFF
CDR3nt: TGTGCCAGCAGCTTCAGACAGGGGGATGAGCAGTTCTTC

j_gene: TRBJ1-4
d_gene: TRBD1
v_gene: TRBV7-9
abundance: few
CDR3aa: CASSLRTGEPSNEKLFF
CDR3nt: TGTGCCAGCAGCTTACGAACAGGGGAACCATCTAATGAAAAACTGTTTTTT

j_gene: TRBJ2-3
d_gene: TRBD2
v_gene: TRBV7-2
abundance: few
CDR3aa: CASSFLGGANTDTQYF
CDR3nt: TGTGCCAGCAGCTTCCTCGGGGGGGCCAACACAGATACGCAGTATTTT

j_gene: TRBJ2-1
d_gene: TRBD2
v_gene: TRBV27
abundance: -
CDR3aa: CASSPRVSGGSDEQFF
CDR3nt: TGTGCCAGCAGTCCCCGAGTTAGCGGGGGGTCCGATGAGCAGTTCTTC

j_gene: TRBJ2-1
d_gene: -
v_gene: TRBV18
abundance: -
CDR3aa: CASSPQSGAGGFYNEQFF
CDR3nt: TGTGCCAGCTCACCTCAGAGCGGGGCAGGGGGCTTCTACAATGAGCAGTTCTTC

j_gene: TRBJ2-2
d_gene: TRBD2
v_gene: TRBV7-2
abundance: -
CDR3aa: CASSLLPAGGLGGELFF
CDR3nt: TGTGCCAGCAGCTTATTGCCAGCGGGGGGGCTGGGCGGGGAGCTGTTTTTT

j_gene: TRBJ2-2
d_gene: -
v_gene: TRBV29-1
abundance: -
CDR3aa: CSVEAIGTGELFF
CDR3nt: TGCAGCGTTGAGGCCATCGGGACCGGGGAGCTGTTTTTT

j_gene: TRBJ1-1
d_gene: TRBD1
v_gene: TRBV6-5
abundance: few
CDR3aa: CASKKQGANTEAFF
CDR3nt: TGTGCCAGCAAAAAACAGGGGGCGAACACTGAAGCTTTCTTT

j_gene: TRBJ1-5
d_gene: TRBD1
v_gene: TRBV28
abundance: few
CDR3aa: CASSLGDRGPQPQHF
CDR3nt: TGTGCCAGCAGTTTAGGAGACAGGGGGCCCCAGCCCCAGCATTTT

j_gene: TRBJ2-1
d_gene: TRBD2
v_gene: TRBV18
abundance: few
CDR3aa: CASSPGAGVYNEQFF
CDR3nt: TGTGCCAGCTCACCGGGAGCGGGGGTTTACAATGAGCAGTTCTTC

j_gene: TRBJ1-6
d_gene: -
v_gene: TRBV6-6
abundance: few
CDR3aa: CASSYAENNSPLHF
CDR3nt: TGTGCCAGCAGTTACGCGGAGAATAATTCACCCCTCCACTTT

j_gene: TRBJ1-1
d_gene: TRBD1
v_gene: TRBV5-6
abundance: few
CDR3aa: CASSWLDRANTEAFF
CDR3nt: TGTGCCAGCAGCTGGCTGGACAGGGCGAACACTGAAGCTTTCTTT

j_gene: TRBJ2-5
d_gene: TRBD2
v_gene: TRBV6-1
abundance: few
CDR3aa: CASRRGEEETQYF
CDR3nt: TGTGCCAGCCGGCGGGGGGAGGAAGAGACCCAGTACTTC

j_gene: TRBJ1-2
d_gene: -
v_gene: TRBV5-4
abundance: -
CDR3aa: CASSLPRQNYGYTF
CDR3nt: TGTGCCAGCAGCTTACCCAGGCAGAACTATGGCTACACCTTC

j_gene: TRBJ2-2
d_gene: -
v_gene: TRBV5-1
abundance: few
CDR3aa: CASSRIAGPKNTGELFF
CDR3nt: TGCGCCAGCAGCCGAATCGCGGGACCGAAGAACACCGGGGAGCTGTTTTTT

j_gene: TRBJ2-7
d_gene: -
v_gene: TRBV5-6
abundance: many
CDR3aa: CASSFGQGRYEQYF
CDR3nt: TGTGCCAGCAGCTTCGGGCAGGGAAGGTACGAGCAGTACTTC

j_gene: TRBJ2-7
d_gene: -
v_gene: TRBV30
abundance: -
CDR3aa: CAWSQGALHEQYF
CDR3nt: TGTGCCTGGAGTCAAGGGGCGCTCCACGAGCAGTACTTC

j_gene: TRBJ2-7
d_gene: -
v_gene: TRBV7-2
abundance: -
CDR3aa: CASSAQGDEQYF
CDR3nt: TGTGCCAGCAGCGCCCAGGGTGACGAGCAGTACTTC

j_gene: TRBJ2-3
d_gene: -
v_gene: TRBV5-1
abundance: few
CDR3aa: CASGQEVSSTDTQYF
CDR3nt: TGCGCCAGCGGGCAGGAGGTTTCTAGCACAGATACGCAGTATTTT

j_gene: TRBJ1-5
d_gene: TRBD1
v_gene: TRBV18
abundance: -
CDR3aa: CASSRSGTGSSNQPQHF
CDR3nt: TGTGCCAGCTCACGTTCCGGGACAGGGTCTAGCAATCAGCCCCAGCATTTT

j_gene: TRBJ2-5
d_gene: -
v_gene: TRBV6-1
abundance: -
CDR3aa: CASSHRLGPQETQYF
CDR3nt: TGTGCCAGCAGTCACCGACTAGGCCCACAAGAGACCCAGTACTTC

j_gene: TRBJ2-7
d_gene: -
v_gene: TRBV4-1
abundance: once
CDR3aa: CASSHRGLLSSYEQYF
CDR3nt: TGCGCCAGCAGCCACCGCGGACTACTGAGCTCCTACGAGCAGTACTTC

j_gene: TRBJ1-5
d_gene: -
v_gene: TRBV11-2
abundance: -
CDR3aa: CASSSLTGLGQPQHF
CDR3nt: TGTGCCAGCAGCTCATTAACAGGGTTAGGCCAGCCCCAGCATTTT

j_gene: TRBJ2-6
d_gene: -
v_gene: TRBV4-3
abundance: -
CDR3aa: CASSLLGRVRTGANVLTF
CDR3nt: TGCGCCAGCAGCCTCCTGGGCAGGGTAAGAACTGGGGCCAACGTCCTGACTTTC

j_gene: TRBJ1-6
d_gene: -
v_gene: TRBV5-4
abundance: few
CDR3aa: CASSLAGTPNSPLHF
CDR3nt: TGTGCCAGCAGCTTGGCCGGGACACCTAATTCACCCCTCCACTTT

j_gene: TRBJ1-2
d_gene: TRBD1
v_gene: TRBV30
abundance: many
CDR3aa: CAWRAEGAAGYTF
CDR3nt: TGTGCCTGGAGGGCCGAGGGGGCGGCTGGCTACACCTTC

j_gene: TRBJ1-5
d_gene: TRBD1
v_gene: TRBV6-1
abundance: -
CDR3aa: CASRDQTGGIQPQHF
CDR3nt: TGTGCCAGCAGGGACCAGACAGGGGGCATTCAGCCCCAGCATTTT

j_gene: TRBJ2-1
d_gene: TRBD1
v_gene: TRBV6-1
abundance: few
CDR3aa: CASTFRDRGHNEQFF
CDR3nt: TGTGCCAGCACTTTCCGGGACAGGGGGCACAATGAGCAGTTCTTC

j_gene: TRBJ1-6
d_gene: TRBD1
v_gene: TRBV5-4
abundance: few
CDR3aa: CASSPYRGANSPLHF
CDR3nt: TGTGCCAGCAGCCCATACAGGGGAGCGAATTCACCCCTCCACTTT

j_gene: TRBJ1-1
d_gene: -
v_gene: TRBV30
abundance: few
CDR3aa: CAWSFLRYDTEAFF
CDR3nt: TGTGCCTGGAGTTTCTTGAGGTATGACACTGAAGCTTTCTTT

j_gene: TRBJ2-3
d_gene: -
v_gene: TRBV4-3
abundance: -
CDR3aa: CASSHGGVGTDTQYF
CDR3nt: TGCGCCAGCAGCCATGGGGGCGTGGGCACAGATACGCAGTATTTT

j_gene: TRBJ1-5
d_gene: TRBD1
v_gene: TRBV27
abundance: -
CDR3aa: CASSFSGTGQPQHF
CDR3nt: TGTGCCAGCAGTTTCTCAGGGACAGGACAGCCCCAGCATTTT

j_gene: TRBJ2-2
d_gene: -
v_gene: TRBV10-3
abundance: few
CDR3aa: CAISESEDTGELFF
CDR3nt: TGTGCCATCAGTGAGTCCGAGGACACCGGGGAGCTGTTTTTT

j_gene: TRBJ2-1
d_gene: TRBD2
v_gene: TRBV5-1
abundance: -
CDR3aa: CASSFRTGGLDEQFF
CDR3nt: TGCGCCAGCAGCTTTCGGACGGGAGGTCTTGATGAGCAGTTCTTC

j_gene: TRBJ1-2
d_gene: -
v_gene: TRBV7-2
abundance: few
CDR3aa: CASSLRLEGGYTF
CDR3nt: TGTGCCAGCAGCCTTAGACTCGAGGGTGGCTACACCTTC

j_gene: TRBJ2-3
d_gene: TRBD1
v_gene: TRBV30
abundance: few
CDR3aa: CAWGTGAGDTQYF
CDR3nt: TGTGCCTGGGGGACAGGGGCGGGAGATACGCAGTATTTT

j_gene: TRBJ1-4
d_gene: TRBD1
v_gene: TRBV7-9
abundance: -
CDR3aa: CASSRDRTYEKLFF
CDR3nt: TGTGCCAGCAGCCGGGACAGGACCTATGAAAAACTGTTTTTT

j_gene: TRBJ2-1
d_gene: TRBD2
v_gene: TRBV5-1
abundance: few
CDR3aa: CASSAGGQSYNEQFF
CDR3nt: TGCGCCAGCAGCGCGGGGGGGCAGTCCTACAATGAGCAGTTCTTC